This is a list of T cell receptor beta chains from one sample in a study of blood T cell repertoires in COVID-19. The protocol was immunoSEQ multiplex PCR, while the TCRdb copy is restricted to in-frame clones and leaves out a portion. The sample lists some 240,000 clones, around 90% occurring once. The sequencing sample was made of peripheral blood. These receptors all come from a man in his fifties or sixties who had recovered from COVID-19. Each CDR3 is given with its conserved first and last residue. D genes are given only for firm matches. Only part of the rows carry a size: once, few, many, or a class if the clone is expanded.

CDR3nt: TGCAGTGCTAGTCGACAGGCCCTTAACTATGGCTACACCTTC; CDR3aa: CSASRQALNYGYTF; v_gene: TRBV20-1; d_gene: -; j_gene: TRBJ1-2; abundance: -
CDR3nt: TGTGCCAGCAGCTTAAGCCAGGGACAGGCGGGAAACACCATATATTTT; CDR3aa: CASSLSQGQAGNTIYF; v_gene: TRBV11-2; d_gene: TRBD1; j_gene: TRBJ1-3; abundance: -
CDR3nt: TGTGCCAGCAGTGGGGACAGTCGCTCTGGAAACACCATATATTTT; CDR3aa: CASSGDSRSGNTIYF; v_gene: TRBV2; d_gene: TRBD1; j_gene: TRBJ1-3; abundance: -
CDR3nt: TGTGCCAGCAGCTTCCCCAGGGCCACTAGCACAGATACGCAGTATTTT; CDR3aa: CASSFPRATSTDTQYF; v_gene: TRBV7-9; d_gene: -; j_gene: TRBJ2-3; abundance: -
CDR3nt: TGTGCCAGTAGTATAGCGGCAAGGACAGGGTATAGCAATCAGCCCCAGCATTTT; CDR3aa: CASSIAARTGYSNQPQHF; v_gene: TRBV19; d_gene: TRBD1; j_gene: TRBJ1-5; abundance: -
CDR3nt: TGTGCCAGCAGTGCTAGACAGGACCCCCCGAAAGGAGCTTTCTTT; CDR3aa: CASSARQDPPKGAFF; v_gene: TRBV25-1; d_gene: -; j_gene: TRBJ1-1; abundance: -
CDR3nt: TGTGCCAGCAGCCCACAGGGAGTCGAGCAGTACTTC; CDR3aa: CASSPQGVEQYF; v_gene: TRBV3-1/TRBV3-2; d_gene: -; j_gene: TRBJ2-7; abundance: few
CDR3nt: TGTGCCAGCAGTTTAAGGGGACTGGGGGGGTACGAGCAGTACTTC; CDR3aa: CASSLRGLGGYEQYF; v_gene: TRBV27; d_gene: TRBD2; j_gene: TRBJ2-7; abundance: -
CDR3nt: TGTGCCAGTAGTTTCGCCGGGACTGGAGGGTATGGCTACACCTTC; CDR3aa: CASSFAGTGGYGYTF; v_gene: TRBV19; d_gene: -; j_gene: TRBJ1-2; abundance: -
CDR3nt: TGTGCCAGCAACGAGGTAGGAGTCCAGCCCCAGCATTTT; CDR3aa: CASNEVGVQPQHF; v_gene: TRBV6-6; d_gene: -; j_gene: TRBJ1-5; abundance: -
CDR3nt: TGTGCCAGCAGCGAGGGGGGACAGGGGGCCTTTGAGACCCAGTACTTC; CDR3aa: CASSEGGQGAFETQYF; v_gene: TRBV7-9; d_gene: TRBD1; j_gene: TRBJ2-5; abundance: once
CDR3nt: TGCGCCAGCAGTCGGGACCGGAGGGGTAGAAACACCATATATTTT; CDR3aa: CASSRDRRGRNTIYF; v_gene: TRBV10-1; d_gene: -; j_gene: TRBJ1-3; abundance: once
CDR3nt: TGCGCCAGCAGCTTACAGGGGCAAGAGACCCAGTACTTC; CDR3aa: CASSLQGQETQYF; v_gene: TRBV5-1; d_gene: TRBD1; j_gene: TRBJ2-5; abundance: -
CDR3nt: TGTGCCAGCAGCCGCGACGGCGGGAGAAATGAGCAGTTCTTC; CDR3aa: CASSRDGGRNEQFF; v_gene: TRBV5-5; d_gene: TRBD2; j_gene: TRBJ2-1; abundance: once
CDR3nt: TGTGCCTGGAAAGGGAGGGAGACATCCCGGAGGGGATGGGCAGATACGCAGTATTTT; CDR3aa: CAWKGRETSRRGWADTQYF; v_gene: TRBV30; d_gene: TRBD2; j_gene: TRBJ2-3; abundance: -
CDR3nt: TGTGCCAGCACCCCCGGAATAGCGGGGGGTTCATCTCAAGAGACCCAGTACTTC; CDR3aa: CASTPGIAGGSSQETQYF; v_gene: TRBV2; d_gene: TRBD2; j_gene: TRBJ2-5; abundance: -
CDR3nt: TGCAGCGGGGACACTTACAATGAGCAGTTCTTC; CDR3aa: CSGDTYNEQFF; v_gene: TRBV29-1; d_gene: -; j_gene: TRBJ2-1; abundance: -
CDR3nt: TGTGCCAGTAGTAGCGGGACAGGGTGGCGAGGGAGCTCCTACAATGAGCAGTTCTTC; CDR3aa: CASSSGTGWRGSSYNEQFF; v_gene: TRBV19; d_gene: TRBD1; j_gene: TRBJ2-1; abundance: -
CDR3nt: TGTGCCAGCAGTCTCCGGACAGGGGGACTGAACACTGAAGCTTTCTTT; CDR3aa: CASSLRTGGLNTEAFF; v_gene: TRBV28; d_gene: TRBD1; j_gene: TRBJ1-1; abundance: few
CDR3nt: TGTGCCAGCAGCTTTCAGTATGGGAGGGACACGAACTATGGCTACACCTTC; CDR3aa: CASSFQYGRDTNYGYTF; v_gene: TRBV7-9; d_gene: -; j_gene: TRBJ1-2; abundance: -
CDR3nt: TGTGCCTGGGTGCTAGCGGGAGTGGAGACCCAGTACTTC; CDR3aa: CAWVLAGVETQYF; v_gene: TRBV30; d_gene: TRBD2; j_gene: TRBJ2-5; abundance: -
CDR3nt: TGTGCCAGCAGCTTAGGGGGGGACAGAGCAGATACGCAGTATTTT; CDR3aa: CASSLGGDRADTQYF; v_gene: TRBV7-2; d_gene: -; j_gene: TRBJ2-3; abundance: once
CDR3nt: TGTGCCAGCCGGCGGGGGCTCGACACTGAAGCTTTCTTT; CDR3aa: CASRRGLDTEAFF; v_gene: TRBV6-5; d_gene: -; j_gene: TRBJ1-1; abundance: -
CDR3nt: TGTGCCAGCTCCCCAGTCGGGACAAGCTACGAGCAGTACTTC; CDR3aa: CASSPVGTSYEQYF; v_gene: TRBV18; d_gene: -; j_gene: TRBJ2-7; abundance: -
CDR3nt: TGTGCCAGCAGTGAAGGTAGCGTCTACAATGAGCAGTTCTTC; CDR3aa: CASSEGSVYNEQFF; v_gene: TRBV25-1; d_gene: -; j_gene: TRBJ2-1; abundance: -
CDR3nt: TGCGCCAGCAGCCCGCGAAGAAGCTCCTACAATGAGCAGTTCTTC; CDR3aa: CASSPRRSSYNEQFF; v_gene: TRBV4-1; d_gene: -; j_gene: TRBJ2-1; abundance: -
CDR3nt: TGTGCCAGCAGTTTATTCACCTATAATTCACCCCTCCACTTT; CDR3aa: CASSLFTYNSPLHF; v_gene: TRBV28; d_gene: -; j_gene: TRBJ1-6; abundance: -